Sequencing of this T cell receptor (beta chain) was carried out in a study of blood T cells in healthy people across ages. V was trimmed by 6 bases and J by 14 bases, leaving 21 bases between them. Germline loops: CDR1 MNHEY, CDR2 SMNVEV (reference sequence). This CDR3 has 13 residues. A second PCR, run for about 7 to 11 cycles, used a sample-barcoded 5' primer plus a J-beta primer mix. TCRdb called the 5' RACE reads again in MiXCR, with one record for every CDR3 protein. The table lists 700,000 to 900,000 distinct CDR3 sequences, around half of them singletons. The sequencing input was blood. V gene TRBV27 combines with J gene TRBJ2-3; no clear D gene. The TCR comes from a man at least 80 years old in good health. CDR3 nucleotides: TGTGCCAGCAGCAGTGCGAGCCGGAGATACGCGTATTTT. Protein sequence: CASSSASRRYAYF.